Listed below are T cell receptor beta chains from one sample, sequenced in a study of T cells in Graves' hyperthyroidism and ophthalmopathy. Via MiXCR, TCRdb re-called the multiplex PCR reads, giving one row per CDR3 protein. The sample has about 640,000 distinct CDR3 sequences, more than 20% seen once. Sequencing was performed on blood. All receptors derive from a man younger than 45 with Graves' ophthalmopathy. Both conserved end residues are part of each CDR3. D genes are given only for firm matches. Expanded clones get a size class; other rows say once, few or many, or leave the size out.

size,D,J,V,DNA,CDR3
few,-,TRBJ2-1,TRBV19,TGTGCCAGTAGTATAGGACTAGCCTACAATGAGCAGTTCTTC,CASSIGLAYNEQFF
many,-,TRBJ1-1,TRBV30,TGTGCCTGGCAGGGGTTGGGCACTGAAGCTTTCTTT,CAWQGLGTEAFF
-,-,TRBJ2-5,TRBV19,TGTGCCAGTAGTATAGTAGGGCAAGAGACCCAGTACTTC,CASSIVGQETQYF
-,TRBD1,TRBJ2-3,TRBV28,TGTGCCAGCAGTTCTGCTGGGACAGGGGTCCCAGATACGCAGTATTTT,CASSSAGTGVPDTQYF
few,-,TRBJ1-1,TRBV6-6,TGTGCCAGCAGTTACTCGAAGGGGGACAAGAACACTGAAGCTTTCTTT,CASSYSKGDKNTEAFF
-,TRBD1,TRBJ2-1,TRBV27,TGTGCCAGCAGTTACAGGGGGTTCTACAATGAGCAGTTCTTC,CASSYRGFYNEQFF
-,-,TRBJ1-1,TRBV19,TGTGCCAGTATGGAGGATTTTAGTGGGGTTAACACTGAAGCTTTCTTT,CASMEDFSGVNTEAFF
few,TRBD1,TRBJ1-2,TRBV9,TGTGCCAGCAGCCCCCGGACAGGCCTAAACTATGGCTACACCTTC,CASSPRTGLNYGYTF
-,-,TRBJ2-2,TRBV5-5,TGTGCCAGCAGCTTGGCGCAGGGGAGGGGCGGGGAGCTGTTTTTT,CASSLAQGRGGELFF
-,TRBD2,TRBJ2-3,TRBV15,TGTGCCACCAGCAGACGCGGGAGTTCCACAGATACGCAGTATTTT,CATSRRGSSTDTQYF
many,TRBD1,TRBJ1-1,TRBV28,TGTGCCAGCGGACCGTTGGGGACAGGGACTTTCTTT,CASGPLGTGTFF
few,TRBD2,TRBJ2-3,TRBV18,TGTGCCAGCTCACCTTGGACTAGCGGGAATACAGATACGCAGTATTTT,CASSPWTSGNTDTQYF
many,TRBD1,TRBJ2-7,TRBV11-2,TGTGCCAGCACTCTGGGACAGGGGGCCTACGAGCAGTACTTC,CASTLGQGAYEQYF
many,-,TRBJ2-7,TRBV11-2,TGTGCCAGCAGCAGTCTAGCCACGCAGTACTTC,CASSSLATQYF
few,-,TRBJ2-3,TRBV3-1,TGTGCCAGCAGCCCCCGGGACTTCAGCACAGATACGCAGTATTTT,CASSPRDFSTDTQYF
many,-,TRBJ2-7,TRBV11-2,TGTGCCAGCAGCTCGAGGACAAACCCAGGCGCCTACGAGCAGTACTTC,CASSSRTNPGAYEQYF